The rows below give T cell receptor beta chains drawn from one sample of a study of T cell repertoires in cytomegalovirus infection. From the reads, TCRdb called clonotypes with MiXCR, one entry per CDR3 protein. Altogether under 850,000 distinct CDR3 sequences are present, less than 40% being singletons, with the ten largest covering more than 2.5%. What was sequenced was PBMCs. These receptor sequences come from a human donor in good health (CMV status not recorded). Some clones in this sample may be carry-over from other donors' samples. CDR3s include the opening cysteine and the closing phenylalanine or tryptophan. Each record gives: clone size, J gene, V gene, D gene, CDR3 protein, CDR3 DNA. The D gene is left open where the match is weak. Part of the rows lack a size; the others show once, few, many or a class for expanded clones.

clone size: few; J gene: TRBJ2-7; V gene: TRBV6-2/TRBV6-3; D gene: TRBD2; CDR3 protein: CASSPLDGRYYEQYF; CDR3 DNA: TGTGCCAGCAGCCCTTTAGACGGGAGGTACTACGAGCAGTACTTC
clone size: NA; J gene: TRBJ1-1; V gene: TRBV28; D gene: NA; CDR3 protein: CASMGLGDDTEAFF; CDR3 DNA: TGTGCCAGCATGGGGTTGGGGGATGACACTGAAGCTTTCTTT
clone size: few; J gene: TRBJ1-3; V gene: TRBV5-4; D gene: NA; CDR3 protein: CASSPGHRSGNTIYF; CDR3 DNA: TGTGCCAGCAGCCCGGGACATCGCTCTGGAAACACCATATATTTT
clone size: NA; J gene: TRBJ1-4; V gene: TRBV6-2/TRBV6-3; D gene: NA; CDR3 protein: CASSSRRTREGREKLFF; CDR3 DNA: TGTGCCAGCAGTTCTAGACGGACCAGGGAGGGACGGGAAAAACTGTTTTTT
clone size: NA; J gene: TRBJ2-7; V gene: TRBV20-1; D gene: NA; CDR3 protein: CSARDSGRAYEQYF; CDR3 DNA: TGCAGTGCTAGAGATTCCGGGAGAGCCTACGAGCAGTACTTC
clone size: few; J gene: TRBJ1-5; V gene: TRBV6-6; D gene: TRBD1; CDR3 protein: CASLTSGQGSYQPQHF; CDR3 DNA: TGTGCCAGCCTCACCTCGGGACAGGGCTCCTATCAGCCCCAGCATTTT
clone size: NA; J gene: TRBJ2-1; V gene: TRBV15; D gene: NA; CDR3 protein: CATSRDLGRGVDNEQFF; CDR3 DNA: TGTGCCACCAGCAGAGATCTGGGGCGCGGGGTCGACAATGAGCAGTTCTTC
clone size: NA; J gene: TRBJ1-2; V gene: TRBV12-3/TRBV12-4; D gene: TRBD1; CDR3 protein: CASSRPKTGGRGYTF; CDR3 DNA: TGTGCCAGCAGCCGGCCCAAGACAGGGGGTCGTGGCTACACCTTC
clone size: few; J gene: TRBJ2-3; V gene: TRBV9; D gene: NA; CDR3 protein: CASSVVPAGDSTDTQYF; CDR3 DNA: TGTGCCAGCAGCGTAGTACCAGCGGGTGATAGCACAGATACGCAGTATTTT
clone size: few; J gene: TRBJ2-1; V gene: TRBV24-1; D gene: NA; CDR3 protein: CATSDRGVSSYNEQFF; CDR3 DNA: TGTGCCACCAGTGATAGGGGTGTGAGCTCCTACAATGAGCAGTTCTTC
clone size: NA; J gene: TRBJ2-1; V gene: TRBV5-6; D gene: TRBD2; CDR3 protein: CSSTRLAGEGSEQVF; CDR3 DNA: TGTTCCAGCACACGACTAGCGGGGGAGGGTAGTGAGCAGGTCTTC
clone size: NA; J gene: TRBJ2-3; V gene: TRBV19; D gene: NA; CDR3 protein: CASSNQGGSTDTQYF; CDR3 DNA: TGTGCCAGTAGTAACCAGGGGGGAAGCACAGATACGCAGTATTTT
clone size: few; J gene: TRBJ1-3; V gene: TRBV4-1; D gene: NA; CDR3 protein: CASSQVRAGVGNTIYF; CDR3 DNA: TGCGCCAGCAGCCAAGTTCGAGCGGGGGTCGGAAACACCATATATTTT
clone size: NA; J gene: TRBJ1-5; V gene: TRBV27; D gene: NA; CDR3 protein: CASSLGRAGAWPQHF; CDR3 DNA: TGTGCCAGCAGTTTAGGGAGGGCAGGGGCCTGGCCCCAGCATTTT
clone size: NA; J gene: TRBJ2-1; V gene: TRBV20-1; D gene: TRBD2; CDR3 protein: CSARDWGLAGNEQFF; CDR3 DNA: TGCAGTGCTAGAGATTGGGGACTAGCGGGAAATGAGCAGTTCTTC
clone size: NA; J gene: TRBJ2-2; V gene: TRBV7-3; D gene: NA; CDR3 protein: CASSLVALGTGELFF; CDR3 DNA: TGTGCCAGCAGCTTAGTAGCTCTTGGCACCGGGGAGCTGTTTTTT
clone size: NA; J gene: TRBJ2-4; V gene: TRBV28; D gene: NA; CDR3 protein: CASSLARAPSPVIQYF; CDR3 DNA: TGTGCCAGCAGTCTCGCACGGGCACCCTCACCGGTTATTCAGTACTTC
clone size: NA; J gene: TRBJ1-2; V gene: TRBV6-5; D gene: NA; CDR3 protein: CASSYSNSRAQVVYTF; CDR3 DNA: TGTGCCAGCAGTTACTCCAATTCCAGGGCGCAGGTCGTCTACACCTTC
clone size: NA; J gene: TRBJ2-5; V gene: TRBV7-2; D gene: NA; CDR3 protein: CASSYSSGREETQYF; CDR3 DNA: TGTGCCAGCAGTTACTCTTCGGGTCGGGAGGAGACCCAGTACTTC
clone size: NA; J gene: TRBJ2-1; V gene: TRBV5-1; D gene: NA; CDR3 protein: CASSLASLAGGEQIF; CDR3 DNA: TGCGCCAGCAGCTTGGCTTCGCTAGCAGGCGGTGAGCAGATCTTC
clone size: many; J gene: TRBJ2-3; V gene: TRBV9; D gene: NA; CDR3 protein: CASSVGGDTQYF; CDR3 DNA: TGTGCCAGCAGCGTAGGTGGAGATACGCAGTATTTT
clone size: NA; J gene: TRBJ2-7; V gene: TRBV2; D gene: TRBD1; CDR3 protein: CASSGGRGRQGFSYEQYF; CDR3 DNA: TGTGCCAGCAGTGGGGGTCGAGGGAGACAGGGATTCTCCTACGAGCAGTACTTC
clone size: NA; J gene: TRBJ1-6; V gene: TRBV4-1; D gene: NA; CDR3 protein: CASIQLANSPLHF; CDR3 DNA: TGCGCCAGCATCCAACTCGCTAATTCACCCCTCCACTTT
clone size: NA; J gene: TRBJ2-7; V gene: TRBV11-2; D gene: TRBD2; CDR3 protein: CASSSRTSGTIYEQYF; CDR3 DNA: TGTGCCAGCAGCTCCCGGACTAGCGGGACTATCTACGAGCAGTACTTC
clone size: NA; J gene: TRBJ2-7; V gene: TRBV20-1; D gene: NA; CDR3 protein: CSAREDYEQYF; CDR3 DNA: TGCAGTGCTAGAGAGGATTACGAGCAGTACTTC
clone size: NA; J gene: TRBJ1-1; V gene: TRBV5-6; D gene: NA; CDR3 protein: CASSLEGPGPEAFF; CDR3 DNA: TGTGCCAGCAGCTTGGAAGGTCCGGGGCCTGAAGCTTTCTTT
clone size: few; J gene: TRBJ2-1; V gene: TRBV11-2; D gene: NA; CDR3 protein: CASRRGPSQFF; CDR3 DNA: TGTGCCAGCAGAAGAGGGCCCTCCCAGTTCTTC
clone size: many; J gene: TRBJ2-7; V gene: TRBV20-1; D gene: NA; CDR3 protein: CSAGQLDPTYEQYF; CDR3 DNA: TGCAGTGCGGGACAACTAGACCCAACCTACGAGCAGTACTTC
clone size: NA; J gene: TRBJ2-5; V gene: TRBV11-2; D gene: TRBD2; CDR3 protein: CASSSGLVGPEETQYF; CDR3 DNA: TGTGCCAGCAGCTCGGGACTAGTAGGGCCGGAAGAGACCCAGTACTTC
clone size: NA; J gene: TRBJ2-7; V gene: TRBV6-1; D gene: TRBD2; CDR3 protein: CASTHGGTNSYEQYF; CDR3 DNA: TGTGCCAGCACCCATGGAGGGACTAACTCCTACGAGCAGTACTTC
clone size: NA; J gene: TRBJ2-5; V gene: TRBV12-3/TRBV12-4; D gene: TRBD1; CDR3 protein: CASSWGAGTGDQETQYF; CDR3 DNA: TGTGCCAGCAGTTGGGGGGCCGGGACAGGCGACCAAGAGACCCAGTACTTC
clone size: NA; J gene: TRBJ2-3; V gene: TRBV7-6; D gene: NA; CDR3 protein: CASSLEVAGRGSDTQYF; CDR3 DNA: TGTGCCAGCAGCTTAGAGGTTGCAGGGAGGGGGTCAGATACGCAGTATTTT
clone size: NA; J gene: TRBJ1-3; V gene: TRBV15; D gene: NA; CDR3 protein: CATSRDTGIGSGNTIYF; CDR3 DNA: TGTGCCACCAGCAGAGATACAGGGATAGGCTCTGGAAACACCATATATTTT
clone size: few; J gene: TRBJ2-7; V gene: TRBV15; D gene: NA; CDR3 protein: CATSRDRDEQYF; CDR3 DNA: TGTGCCACCAGCAGAGACAGGGACGAGCAGTACTTC
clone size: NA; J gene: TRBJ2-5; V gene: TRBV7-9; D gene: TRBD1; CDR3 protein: CASSRWTGGETQYF; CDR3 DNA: TGTGCCAGCAGCCGCTGGACAGGGGGAGAGACCCAGTACTTC
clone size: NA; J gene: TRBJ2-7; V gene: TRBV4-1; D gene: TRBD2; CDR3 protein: CASSQPRTSGNRIFYEQYF; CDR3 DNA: TGCGCCAGCAGCCAACCCAGGACTAGCGGGAATAGGATTTTCTACGAGCAGTACTTC
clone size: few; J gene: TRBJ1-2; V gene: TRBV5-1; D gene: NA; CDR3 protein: CASSPDGAPNYGYTF; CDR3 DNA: TGCGCCAGCAGCCCGGACGGAGCACCTAACTATGGCTACACCTTC
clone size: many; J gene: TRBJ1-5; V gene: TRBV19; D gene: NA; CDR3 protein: CASSPFGSGNQPQHF; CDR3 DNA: TGTGCCAGTAGCCCCTTCGGTTCAGGCAATCAGCCCCAGCATTTT
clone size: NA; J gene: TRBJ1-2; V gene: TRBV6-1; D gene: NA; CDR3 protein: CASSEASGPYGYTF; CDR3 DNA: TGTGCCAGCAGTGAAGCTTCAGGGCCCTATGGCTACACCTTC
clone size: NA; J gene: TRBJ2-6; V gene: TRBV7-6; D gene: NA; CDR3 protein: CASSLAGAGANVLNF; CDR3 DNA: TGTGCCAGCAGCTTAGCAGGGGCTGGGGCCAACGTCCTGAATTTC
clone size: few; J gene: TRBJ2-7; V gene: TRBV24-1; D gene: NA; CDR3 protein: CATSDPSGPLHEQYF; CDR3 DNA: TGTGCCACCAGTGACCCATCGGGACCCCTACACGAGCAGTACTTC
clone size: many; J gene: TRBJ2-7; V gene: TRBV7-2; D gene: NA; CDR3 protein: CASSLRQAPRQGYEQYF; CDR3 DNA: TGTGCCAGCAGCTTAAGACAGGCCCCCAGGCAAGGCTACGAGCAGTACTTC
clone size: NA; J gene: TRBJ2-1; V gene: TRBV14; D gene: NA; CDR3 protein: CASSPRSSIKQFF; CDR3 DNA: TGTGCCAGCAGCCCAAGATCGTCTATTAAGCAGTTCTTC
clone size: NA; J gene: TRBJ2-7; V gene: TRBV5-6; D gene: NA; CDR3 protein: CASGLSPLAAGTYEQYF; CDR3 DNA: TGTGCCAGCGGACTATCTCCCCTGGCAGCTGGAACCTACGAGCAGTACTTC
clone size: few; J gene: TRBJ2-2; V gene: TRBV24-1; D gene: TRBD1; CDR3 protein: CATSGPGGTGELFF; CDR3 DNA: TGTGCCACCAGTGGGCCAGGGGGAACCGGGGAGCTGTTTTTT
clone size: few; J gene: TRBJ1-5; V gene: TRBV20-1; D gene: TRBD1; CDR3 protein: CSARERDRGGYQPQHF; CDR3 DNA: TGCAGTGCTAGAGAAAGGGACAGGGGAGGGTATCAGCCCCAGCATTTT
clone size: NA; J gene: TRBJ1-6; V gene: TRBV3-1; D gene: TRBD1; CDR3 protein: CASSRAGQGTSPLHF; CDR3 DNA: TGTGCCAGCAGCCGGGCGGGACAGGGAACGTCACCCCTCCACTTT
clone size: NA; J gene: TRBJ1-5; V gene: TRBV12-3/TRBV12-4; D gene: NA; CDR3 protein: CASTSGVYQPQHF; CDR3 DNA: TGTGCCAGCACCTCAGGGGTCTACCAGCCCCAGCATTTT
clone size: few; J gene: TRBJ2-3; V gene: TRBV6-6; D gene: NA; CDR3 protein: CASSFGGPTSTDTQYF; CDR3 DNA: TGTGCCAGCAGTTTCGGGGGCCCCACAAGCACAGATACGCAGTATTTT
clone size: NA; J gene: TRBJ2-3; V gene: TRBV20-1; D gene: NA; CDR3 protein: CSARYRGLNPKNTQYF; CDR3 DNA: TGCAGTGCTAGATACCGGGGCCTCAACCCCAAAAATACGCAGTATTTT
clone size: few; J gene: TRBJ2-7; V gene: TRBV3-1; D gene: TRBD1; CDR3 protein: CASSQTTGAYEQYF; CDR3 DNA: TGTGCCAGCAGCCAAACGACAGGGGCCTACGAGCAGTACTTC
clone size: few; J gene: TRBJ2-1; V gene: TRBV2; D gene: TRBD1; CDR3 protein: CASSEQGAGYNEQFF; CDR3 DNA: TGTGCCAGCAGTGAACAGGGGGCGGGGTACAATGAGCAGTTCTTC
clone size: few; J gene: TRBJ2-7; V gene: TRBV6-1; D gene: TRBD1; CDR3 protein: CASMGQGAPTYEQYF; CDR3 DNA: TGTGCCAGCATGGGACAGGGGGCTCCCACCTACGAGCAGTACTTC
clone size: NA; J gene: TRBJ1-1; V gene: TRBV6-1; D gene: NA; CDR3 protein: CASSDGFGTEAFF; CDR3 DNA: TGTGCCAGCAGTGACGGGTTCGGCACTGAAGCTTTCTTT
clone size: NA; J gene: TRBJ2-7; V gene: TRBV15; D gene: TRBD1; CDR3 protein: CATSPHLGRGQGGEQYF; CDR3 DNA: TGTGCCACCAGCCCTCACCTTGGGCGGGGACAGGGGGGCGAGCAGTACTTC